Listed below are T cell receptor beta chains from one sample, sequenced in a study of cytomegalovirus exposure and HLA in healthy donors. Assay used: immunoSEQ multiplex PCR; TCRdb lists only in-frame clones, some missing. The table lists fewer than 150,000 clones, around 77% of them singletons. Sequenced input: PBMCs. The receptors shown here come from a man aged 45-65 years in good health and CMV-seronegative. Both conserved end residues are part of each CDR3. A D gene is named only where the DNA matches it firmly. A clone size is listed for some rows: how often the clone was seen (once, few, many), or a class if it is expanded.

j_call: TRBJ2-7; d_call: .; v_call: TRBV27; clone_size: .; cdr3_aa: CASSLAAASSYEQYF; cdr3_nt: TGTGCCAGCAGTTTAGCAGCGGCAAGCTCCTACGAGCAGTACTTC
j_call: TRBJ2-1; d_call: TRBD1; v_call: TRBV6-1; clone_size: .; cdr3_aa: CASSEGGRGRDEQFF; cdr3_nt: TGTGCCAGCAGTGAAGGAGGCAGGGGGCGCGATGAGCAGTTCTTC
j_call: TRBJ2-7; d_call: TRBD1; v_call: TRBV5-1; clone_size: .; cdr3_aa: CASSPDRTGGVYEQYF; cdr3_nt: TGCGCCAGCAGCCCCGACAGGACAGGGGGCGTCTACGAGCAGTACTTC
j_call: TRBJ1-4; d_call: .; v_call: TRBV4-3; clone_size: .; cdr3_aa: CASRDLGGYEKLFF; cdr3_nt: TGCGCCAGCAGGGATTTAGGCGGTTATGAAAAACTGTTTTTT
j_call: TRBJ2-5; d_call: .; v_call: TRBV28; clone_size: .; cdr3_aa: CASSGTHQETQYF; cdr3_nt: TGTGCCAGTTCCGGGACTCATCAAGAGACCCAGTACTTC
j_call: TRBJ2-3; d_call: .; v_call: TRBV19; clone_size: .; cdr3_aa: CASSIRGDTQYF; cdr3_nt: TGTGCCAGTAGTATCAGAGGAGATACGCAGTATTTT
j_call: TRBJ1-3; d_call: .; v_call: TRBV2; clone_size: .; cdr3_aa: CASSATGVSGNTIYF; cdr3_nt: TGTGCCAGCAGCGCCACTGGAGTTTCTGGAAACACCATATATTTT
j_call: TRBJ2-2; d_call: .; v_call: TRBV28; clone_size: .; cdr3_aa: CASSLRSMREANTGELFF; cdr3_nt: TGTGCCAGCAGTTTGCGTTCGATGAGGGAAGCGAACACCGGGGAGCTGTTTTTT
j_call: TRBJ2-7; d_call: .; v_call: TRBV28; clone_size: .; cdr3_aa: CASSFVGRGEQYF; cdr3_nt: TGTGCCAGCAGTTTCGTGGGCCGGGGCGAGCAGTACTTC
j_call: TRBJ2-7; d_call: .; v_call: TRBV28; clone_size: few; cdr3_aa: CASSVEYEQYF; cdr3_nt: TGTGCCAGCAGCGTGGAGTACGAGCAGTACTTC
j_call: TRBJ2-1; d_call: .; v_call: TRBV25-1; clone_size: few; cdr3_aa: CASSEDSGMRRQFF; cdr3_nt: TGTGCCAGCAGTGAGGACAGTGGGATGAGGCGTCAGTTCTTC
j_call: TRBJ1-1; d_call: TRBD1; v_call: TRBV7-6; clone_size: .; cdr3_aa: CASSITGGTEAFF; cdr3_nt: TGTGCCAGCAGCATAACAGGGGGCACTGAAGCTTTCTTT
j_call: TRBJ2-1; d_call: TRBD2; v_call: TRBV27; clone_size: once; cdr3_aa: CASSTLAGTYNEQFF; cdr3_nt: TGTGCCAGCAGTACACTAGCGGGGACCTACAATGAGCAGTTCTTC
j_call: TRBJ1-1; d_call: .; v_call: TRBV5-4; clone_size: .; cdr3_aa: CASSARGMDTEAFF; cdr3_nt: TGTGCCAGCAGCGCCCGGGGTATGGACACTGAAGCTTTCTTT
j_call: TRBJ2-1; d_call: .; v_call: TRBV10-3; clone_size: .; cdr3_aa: CAISADNGNEQFF; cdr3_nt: TGTGCCATCAGTGCGGACAATGGCAATGAGCAGTTCTTC
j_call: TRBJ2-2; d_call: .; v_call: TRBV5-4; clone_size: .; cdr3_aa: CASSFGGRGGTGELFF; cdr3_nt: TGTGCCAGCAGCTTTGGTGGGAGAGGTGGCACCGGGGAGCTGTTTTTT
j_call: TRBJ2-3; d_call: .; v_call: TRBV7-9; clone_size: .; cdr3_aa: CASSEFTAGTDTQYF; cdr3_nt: TGTGCCAGCAGCGAATTCACGGCGGGCACAGATACGCAGTATTTT
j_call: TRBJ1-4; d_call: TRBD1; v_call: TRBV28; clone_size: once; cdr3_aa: CASSDPRGPANEKLFF; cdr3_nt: TGTGCCAGCAGTGACCCCAGGGGGCCAGCTAATGAAAAACTGTTTTTT
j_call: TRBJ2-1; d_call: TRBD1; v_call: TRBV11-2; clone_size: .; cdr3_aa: CASSSRHGTGDNEQFF; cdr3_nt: TGTGCCAGCAGCTCCCGACACGGGACAGGGGACAATGAGCAGTTCTTC
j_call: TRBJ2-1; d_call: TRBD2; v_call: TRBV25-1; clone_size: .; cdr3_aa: CASSVTGTSNEQFF; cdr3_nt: TGTGCCAGCAGTGTAACCGGGACTAGCAATGAGCAGTTCTTC
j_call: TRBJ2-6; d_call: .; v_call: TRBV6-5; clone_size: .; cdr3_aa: CASSHYRAGANVLTF; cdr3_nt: TGTGCCAGCAGCCACTACAGGGCTGGGGCCAACGTCCTGACTTTC
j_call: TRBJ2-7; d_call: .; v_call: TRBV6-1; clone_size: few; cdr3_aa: CASSQMRSYEQYF; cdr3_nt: TGTGCCAGCAGTCAAATGAGATCATACGAGCAGTACTTC
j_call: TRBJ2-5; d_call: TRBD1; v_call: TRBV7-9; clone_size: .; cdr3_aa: CASSFGQGQETQYF; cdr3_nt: TGTGCCAGCAGCTTCGGACAGGGACAAGAGACCCAGTACTTC
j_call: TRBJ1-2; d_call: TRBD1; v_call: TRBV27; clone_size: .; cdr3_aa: CASSSKDRPNYGYTF; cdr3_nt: TGTGCCAGCAGTTCCAAGGACAGGCCTAACTATGGCTACACCTTC
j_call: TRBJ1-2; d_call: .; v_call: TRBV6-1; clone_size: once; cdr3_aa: CASSEGLDGYTF; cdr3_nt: TGTGCCAGCAGTGAAGGACTCGATGGCTACACCTTC
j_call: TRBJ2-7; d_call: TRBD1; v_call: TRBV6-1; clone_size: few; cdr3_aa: CASGRDRVGEQYF; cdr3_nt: TGTGCCAGCGGCCGGGACAGGGTGGGGGAGCAGTACTTC
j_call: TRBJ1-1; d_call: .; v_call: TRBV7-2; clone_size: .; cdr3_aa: CASSLSARGFNTEAFF; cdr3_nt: TGTGCCAGCAGCTTAAGCGCCAGGGGCTTCAACACTGAAGCTTTCTTT
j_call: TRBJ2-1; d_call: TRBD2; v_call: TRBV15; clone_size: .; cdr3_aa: CATSRVNPGTSGRNEQFF; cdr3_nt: TGTGCCACCAGCAGAGTGAACCCCGGGACTAGCGGGAGGAATGAGCAGTTCTTC
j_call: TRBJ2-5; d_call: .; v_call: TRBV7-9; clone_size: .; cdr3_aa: CASSLGPRIQTQYF; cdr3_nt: TGTGCCAGCAGCTTAGGGCCCAGGATTCAGACCCAGTACTTC
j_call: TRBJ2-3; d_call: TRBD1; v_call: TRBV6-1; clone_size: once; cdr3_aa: CASSEAGQGAGDTQYF; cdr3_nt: TGTGCCAGCAGTGAAGCAGGACAGGGGGCTGGAGATACGCAGTATTTT
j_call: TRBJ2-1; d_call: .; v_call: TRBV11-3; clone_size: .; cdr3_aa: CASSLDGGYNEQFF; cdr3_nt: TGTGCCAGCAGCTTAGATGGAGGGTACAATGAGCAGTTCTTC
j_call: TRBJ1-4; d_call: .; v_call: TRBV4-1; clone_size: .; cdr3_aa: CASSQGTTMPGKLFF; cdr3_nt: TGCGCCAGCAGCCAAGGGACGACTATGCCTGGAAAACTGTTTTTT
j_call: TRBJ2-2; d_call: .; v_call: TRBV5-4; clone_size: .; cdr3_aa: CASSQDLPNTGELFF; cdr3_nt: TGTGCCAGCAGCCAGGACTTACCGAACACCGGGGAGCTGTTTTTT
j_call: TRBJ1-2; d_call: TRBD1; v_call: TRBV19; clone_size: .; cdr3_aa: CASRGQGAGYGYTF; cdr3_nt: TGTGCCAGTAGGGGACAGGGGGCTGGCTATGGCTACACCTTC
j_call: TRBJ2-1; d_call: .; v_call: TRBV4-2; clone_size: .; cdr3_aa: CASSQEARGARLGEQFF; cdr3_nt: TGTGCCAGCAGCCAAGAAGCCCGGGGGGCGCGGTTGGGGGAGCAGTTCTTC
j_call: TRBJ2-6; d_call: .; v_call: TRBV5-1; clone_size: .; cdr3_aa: CASRADSGANVLTF; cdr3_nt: TGCGCCAGCAGGGCGGACTCTGGGGCCAACGTCCTGACTTTC
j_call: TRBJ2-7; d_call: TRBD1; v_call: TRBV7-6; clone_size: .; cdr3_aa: CASSPGTGGTYEQYF; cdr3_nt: TGTGCCAGCAGCCCAGGGACAGGGGGCACCTACGAGCAGTACTTC
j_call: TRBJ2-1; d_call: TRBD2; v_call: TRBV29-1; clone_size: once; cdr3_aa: CSVRLAGSYNEQFF; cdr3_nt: TGCAGCGTTAGACTAGCGGGATCCTACAATGAGCAGTTCTTC
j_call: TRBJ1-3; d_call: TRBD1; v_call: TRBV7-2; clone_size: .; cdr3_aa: CASSLASGQAGNTIYF; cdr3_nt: TGTGCCAGCAGCTTAGCCTCTGGACAGGCTGGAAACACCATATATTTT
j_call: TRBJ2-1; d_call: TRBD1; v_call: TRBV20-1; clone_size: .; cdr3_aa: CSARADREQFF; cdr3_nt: TGCAGTGCTAGAGCGGACAGGGAGCAGTTCTTC
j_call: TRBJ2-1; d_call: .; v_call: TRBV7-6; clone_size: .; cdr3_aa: CASRQGTGGEQFF; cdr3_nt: TGTGCCAGCAGGCAAGGGACTGGCGGTGAGCAGTTCTTC
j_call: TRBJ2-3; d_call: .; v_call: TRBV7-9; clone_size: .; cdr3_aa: CASTQGGVSASTDTQYF; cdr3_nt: TGTGCCAGCACCCAAGGCGGGGTTAGCGCCAGCACAGATACGCAGTATTTT
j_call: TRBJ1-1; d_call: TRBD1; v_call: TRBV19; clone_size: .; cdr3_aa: CASSIDGQANTEAFF; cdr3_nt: TGTGCCAGTAGTATAGACGGACAGGCGAACACTGAAGCTTTCTTT
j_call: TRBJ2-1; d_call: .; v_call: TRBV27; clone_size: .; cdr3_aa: CASSKTQGLHNEQFF; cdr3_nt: TGTGCCAGCAGTAAGACCCAGGGACTGCACAATGAGCAGTTCTTC
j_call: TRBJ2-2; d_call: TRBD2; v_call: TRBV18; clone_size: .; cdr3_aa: CASSLTSGSTGELFF; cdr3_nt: TGTGCCAGCTCACTGACTAGCGGGAGTACCGGGGAGCTGTTTTTT
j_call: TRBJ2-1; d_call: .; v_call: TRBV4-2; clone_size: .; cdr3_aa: CASSQDSDPDQPSSYNEQFF; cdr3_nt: TGTGCCAGCAGCCAAGATTCCGACCCCGATCAGCCTAGCTCCTACAATGAGCAGTTCTTC
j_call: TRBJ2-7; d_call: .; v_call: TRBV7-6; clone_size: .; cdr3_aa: CASSSDTLSYEQYF; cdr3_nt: TGTGCCAGCAGCTCGGACACCCTCTCCTACGAGCAGTACTTC
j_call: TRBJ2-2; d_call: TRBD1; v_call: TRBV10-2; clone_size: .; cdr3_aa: CASRVKVGDRVTPGELFF; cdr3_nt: TGCGCCAGCCGGGTCAAAGTGGGGGACAGGGTCACCCCCGGGGAGCTGTTTTTT
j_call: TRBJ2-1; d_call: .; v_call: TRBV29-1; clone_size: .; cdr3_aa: CSVESRVNEQFF; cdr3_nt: TGCAGCGTTGAATCCAGGGTCAATGAGCAGTTCTTC
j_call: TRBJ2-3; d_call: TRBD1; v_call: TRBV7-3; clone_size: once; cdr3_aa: CASSFLGQSTDTQYF; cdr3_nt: TGTGCCAGCAGCTTTTTGGGACAGAGCACAGATACGCAGTATTTT
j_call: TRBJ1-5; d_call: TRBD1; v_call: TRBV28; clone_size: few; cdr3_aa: CASSPTTGGSRPQHF; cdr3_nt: TGTGCCAGTTCCCCTACGACAGGGGGCTCGAGGCCCCAGCATTTT
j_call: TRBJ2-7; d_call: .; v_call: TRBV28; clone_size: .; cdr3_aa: CASSRGGAYEQYF; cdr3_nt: TGTGCCAGCAGCCGAGGAGGGGCCTACGAGCAGTACTTC
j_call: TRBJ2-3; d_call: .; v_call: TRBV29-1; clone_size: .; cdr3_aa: CSPRTQYF; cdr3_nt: TGCAGCCCTCGGACGCAGTATTTT
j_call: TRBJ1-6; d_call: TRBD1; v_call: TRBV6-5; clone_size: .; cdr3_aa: CASRVGQGASPLHF; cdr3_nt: TGTGCCAGCAGGGTCGGACAGGGGGCTTCACCCCTCCACTTT
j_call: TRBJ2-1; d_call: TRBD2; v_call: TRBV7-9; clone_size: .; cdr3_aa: CASSLVSGRKNEQFF; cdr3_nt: TGTGCCAGCAGCTTAGTTAGCGGGAGGAAGAATGAGCAGTTCTTC
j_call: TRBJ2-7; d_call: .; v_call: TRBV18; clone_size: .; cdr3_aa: CASSPREFSYEQYF; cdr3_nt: TGTGCCAGCTCCCCCAGGGAATTCTCCTACGAGCAGTACTTC
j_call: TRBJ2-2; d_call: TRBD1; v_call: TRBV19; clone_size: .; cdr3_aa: CASRTRTGLTGELFF; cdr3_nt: TGTGCCAGTAGGACGAGGACAGGGCTAACCGGGGAGCTGTTTTTT